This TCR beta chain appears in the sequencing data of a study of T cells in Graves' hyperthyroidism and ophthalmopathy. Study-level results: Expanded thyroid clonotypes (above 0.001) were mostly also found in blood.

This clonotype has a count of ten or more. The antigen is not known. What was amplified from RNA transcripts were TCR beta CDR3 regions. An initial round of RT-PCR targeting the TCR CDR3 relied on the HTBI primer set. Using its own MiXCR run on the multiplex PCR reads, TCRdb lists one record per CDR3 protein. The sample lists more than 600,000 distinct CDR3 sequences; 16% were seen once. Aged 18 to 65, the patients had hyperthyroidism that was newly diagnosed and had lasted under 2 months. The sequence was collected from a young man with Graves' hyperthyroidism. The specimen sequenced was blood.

The CDR3 bases are TGTGCCAGCAGTTTGAACAGGGTAATGCAGCCCCAGCATTTT. This codes for CASSLNRVMQPQHF. This chain uses TRBV28 with TRBJ1-5; the D gene is possibly TRBD1 (6 bases). Per germline, CDR1 MDHEN and CDR2 SYDVKM. The length of the CDR3 is 14 residues. Trimming removed 3 bases from V and 7 bases from J, with 13 bases in between.